These 31 T cell receptor beta chains came from one sample sequenced in a study of cytomegalovirus exposure and HLA in healthy donors. The PCR employed 60 Vbeta primers together with 13 Jbeta primers. The method was immunoSEQ multiplex PCR; TCRdb's version includes in-frame clones alone and lacks a portion of them. The table includes 150,000 or so clones, about two thirds detected once. Sequencing was carried out using PBMCs. The receptors come from a woman in her sixties in good health and CMV-seropositive.

There are a few counts of this clone. This chain links TRBV6-1 with TRBJ2-5; D not resolved. The CDR3 runs to 11 residues. Trimming cost V 6 bases and J 2 bases, with 4 bases left between them. Germline values: CDR1 MNHNS, CDR2 SASEGT. The CDR3 sequence is CASRLQETQYF. CDR3 nucleotides: TGTGCCAGCAGACTACAAGAGACCCAGTACTTC.

The chain combines TRBV5-1 with TRBJ1-4; D possibly corresponds to TRBD1 (6 bases). The germline CDR1 and CDR2 sequences are SGHRS and YFSETQ. The V and J ends lost 4 bases and 0 bases respectively, with 13 bases between them. The CDR3 runs 16 residues. CDR3: CASSPGQTATNEKLFF. Here the CDR3 DNA reads TGCGCCAGCAGCCCCGGACAGACTGCAACTAATGAAAAACTGTTTTTT.

Only one count was recorded for this clone. This sequence joins TRBV18 and TRBJ1-2; D ambiguous. CDR3 length equals 16 residues. V was trimmed by 0 bases and J by 2 bases, leaving 13 bases between them. Germline CDR1 KGHSH, CDR2 LQKENI. CDR3 sequence (DNA): TGTGCCAGCTCACCACCTGTGACCCCCAGGAACTATGGCTACACCTTC. Amino acids: CASSPPVTPRNYGYTF.

This clone was seen a single time. The genes are TRBV7-3 and TRBJ1-1; TRBD1 might be the D (5 bases). Germline V gene sequence: CDR1 SGHTA, CDR2 FQGTGA. Between the trimmed V and J ends, which lost 4 bases and 2 bases, there was a span of 11 bases. The CDR3 covers 14 residues. The CDR3 loop is CASSSGAPNTEAFF. The CDR3 bases are TGTGCCAGCAGCTCTGGGGCCCCCAACACTGAAGCTTTCTTT.

The V call is TRBV5-6, the J call TRBJ1-1, with 7 bases fitting TRBD1. The J segment lost 6 bases and the V segment lost 2 bases, leaving 13 bases of the junction unmatched. Looked up from germline, CDR1 is SGHDT and CDR2 is YYEEEE. This CDR3 has 16 amino acids. The CDR3 nucleotides are TGTGCCAGCAGCTTTGGGGCCAGGGGGTCGGGATCTGAAGCTTTCTTT. This translates into CASSFGARGSGSEAFF.

The CDR3 sequence is CASSLGTTNTGELFF. Here the CDR3 DNA reads TGTGCCAGCAGTCTCGGGACAACGAACACCGGGGAGCTGTTTTTT. The chain joins TRBV28 to TRBJ2-2; tentative D call: TRBD1 (6 bases). The V gene's germline CDR1 is MDHEN and CDR2 SYDVKM. The CDR3 loop spans 15 amino acids. Trimming cost V 5 bases and J 0 bases, with 10 bases left between them.

The sample holds one count of this clone. The chain employs TRBV2 and TRBJ2-7; D is unresolved. Germline loops: CDR1 SNHLY, CDR2 FYNNEI. The CDR3 runs 12 residues. Trimming removed 5 bases from V and 4 bases from J, with 9 bases in between. In nucleotides, the CDR3 is TGTGCCAGCAGTATCTACCTATACGAGCAGTACTTC. Translation gives CASSIYLYEQYF.

J is TRBJ2-7 and V is TRBV5-1; 11 nucleotides agree with TRBD2. The CDR3 length is 14 residues. The germline V gene encodes CDR1 SGHRS and CDR2 YFSETQ. V trimming: 1 base; J trimming: 4 bases; junction bases outside the gene matches: 1. CDR3 protein: CASSLTSGGYEQYF. In DNA form, the CDR3 reads TGCGCCAGCAGCTTGACTAGCGGGGGTTACGAGCAGTACTTC.

The J gene is TRBJ2-5, the V gene TRBV5-1; 12 bases align to TRBD1. Germline-derived CDR1 and CDR2 are SGHRS and YFSETQ. The J segment lost 4 bases and the V segment lost 4 bases, leaving 11 bases of the junction unmatched. This CDR3 has 17 amino acids. CDR3 loop: CASSAEARDRGRETQYF. CDR3 nucleotides: TGCGCCAGCAGCGCAGAGGCTCGGGACAGGGGGCGAGAGACCCAGTACTTC. Variable domain in full (rest from reference TRBV5-1 and TRBJ2-5): KAGVTQTPRYLIKTRGQQVTLSCSPISGHRSVSWYQQTPGQGLQFLFEYFSETQRNKGNFPGRFSGRQFSNSRSEMNVSTLELGDSALYLCASSAEARDRGRETQYFGPGTRLLVL.

The chain employs TRBV19 and TRBJ1-2; TRBD1 matches 7 bases. Germline CDR1 LNHDA, CDR2 SQIVND (reference sequence). J was trimmed by 4 bases and V by 1 base; bases with no gene match: 6. This CDR3 is built from 15 residues. The CDR3 DNA sequence: TGTGCCAGTAGTATAGGCGGGACAGCTACCTATGGCTACACCTTC. Encoded protein: CASSIGGTATYGYTF.

The chain is built from TRBV28 and TRBJ1-2; perhaps TRBD1 as D (5 bases). Germline V gene data show CDR1 as MDHEN and CDR2 as SYDVKM. V was shortened by 4 bases and J by 8 bases, with 14 bases between the two germline ends. The CDR3 loop spans 13 amino acids. The CDR3 sequence is CASSSVVAGGYTF. DNA for the CDR3: TGTGCCAGCAGTTCAGTCGTCGCAGGGGGCTACACCTTC.

The genes are TRBV28 and TRBJ1-1, with D possibly matching TRBD1 (6 bases). V lost 4 bases and J 5 bases, leaving 11 bases between the germline ends. Germline values: CDR1 MDHEN, CDR2 SYDVKM. This CDR3 has 13 residues. In DNA form, the CDR3 reads TGTGCCAGCAGTTGGGGGCGCGGGACTGAAGCTTTCTTT. It is translated as CASSWGRGTEAFF.

V gene TRBV7-3 combines with J gene TRBJ2-3, with 10 nucleotides matching TRBD2. The CDR3 extends over 16 amino acids. Looked up from germline, CDR1 is SGHTA and CDR2 is FQGTGA. Losses at the gene ends were 6 bases for V and 4 bases for J; bases not matched to a gene: 10. The CDR3 spells CASSPRTSGRADTQYF. In DNA form, the CDR3 reads TGTGCCAGCAGTCCTCGGACTAGCGGCAGAGCAGATACGCAGTATTTT.

The chain joins TRBV7-9 to TRBJ2-1; no clear D gene. Trimming removed 1 base from V and 5 bases from J, with 9 bases in between. The CDR3 spans 14 residues. Germline V lookup: CDR1 SEHNR, CDR2 FQNEAQ (reference sequence). The CDR3 here is CASSLVASHNEQFF. The CDR3 DNA sequence: TGTGCCAGCAGCTTAGTTGCGTCCCACAATGAGCAGTTCTTC.

This chain links TRBV4-2 with TRBJ1-1, with 9 bases matching TRBD1. This CDR3 region has 13 residues. The V gene's germline CDR1 is LGHNA and CDR2 YNFKEQ. Germline trimming cut 4 bases from V and 6 bases from J; bases unmatched to any gene: 3. The CDR3 is CASSPQGAAEAFF. CDR3 sequence (DNA): TGTGCCAGCAGCCCACAGGGGGCCGCTGAAGCTTTCTTT.

The rearrangement links TRBV6-1 to TRBJ1-4; TRBD1 might be the D (6 bases). V shed 4 bases and J shed 8 bases, with 14 bases lying between them. CDR3 length equals 14 residues. The germline CDR1 and CDR2 sequences are MNHNS and SASEGT. This CDR3 reads CASSAGGLGEKLFF. The CDR3 nucleotides read TGTGCCAGCAGTGCGGGGGGGCTCGGCGAAAAACTGTTTTTT.

This clone was seen a few times. The genes are TRBV29-1 and TRBJ2-7; a possible D gene is TRBD2 (7 bases). This CDR3 spans 13 amino acids. The germline V and J ends were trimmed by 2 bases and 3 bases, with 11 bases remaining between them. Germline CDR1 reads SQVTM; CDR2 reads ANQGSEA. The CDR3, as DNA: TGCAGCGTTGAACAAGGGGGGGTCTACGAGCAGTACTTC. Encoded protein: CSVEQGGVYEQYF.

Of note for this clone: The same CDR3 can be traced to other DNA sequences in this sample. The chain uses TRBV20-1 and TRBJ1-2, with D maybe TRBD1 (5 bases). The CDR3 covers 11 residues. Trimming shortened V by 4 bases and J by 4 bases, and 7 bases separated the two germline ends. Germline CDR1 DFQATT, CDR2 SNEGSKA (reference sequence). The CDR3 reads CSATGLYGYTF. Here the CDR3 DNA reads TGCAGTGCTACGGGACTCTATGGCTACACCTTC.

This chain uses TRBV7-2 with TRBJ1-3, with a tentative D call TRBD1 (6 bases). Germline CDR1 and CDR2: SGHTA and FQGNSA. This CDR3 spans 15 amino acids. The V end was cut by 6 bases, the J end by 4 bases, with 16 bases between. The CDR3 DNA is TGTGCCAGCAGTTTTCAACAGGGACACGGAAACACCATATATTTT. Translating it yields CASSFQQGHGNTIYF.

This chain joins TRBV5-6 and TRBJ2-1; 11 bases are a match to TRBD2. This CDR3 spans 18 amino acids. The germline V gene has CDR1 SGHDT and CDR2 YYEEEE. The V and J ends lost 4 bases and 7 bases, in that order; junction bases with no gene match: 16. The CDR3 sequence: CASSRQEFTSGRENEQFF. The CDR3 nucleotides read TGTGCCAGCAGCCGACAAGAGTTTACTAGCGGGAGAGAGAATGAGCAGTTCTTC. Using reference TRBV5-6 and TRBJ2-1 for the parts outside the CDR3, the full variable domain is DAGVTQSPTHLIKTRGQQVTLRCSPKSGHDTVSWYQQALGQGPQFIFQYYEEEERQRGNFPDRFSGHQFPNYSSELNVNALLLGDSALYLCASSRQEFTSGRENEQFFGPGTRLTVL.

This clone was seen a handful of times. J is TRBJ2-7 and V is TRBV5-5; 8 nucleotides align to TRBD1. This CDR3 comprises 15 residues. J lost 7 bases, V lost 0 bases, and 9 bases had no gene match. CDR1 is SGHKS, CDR2 YYEKEE, per germline (reference sequence). The CDR3 DNA follows: TGTGCCAGCAGCTTGGCCCTAACAGGGGGTCAAGAGCAGTACTTC. Protein product: CASSLALTGGQEQYF.

There are a few counts of this clone. This rearrangement joins TRBV19 to TRBJ2-5; 10 nucleotides line up with TRBD1. V lost 8 bases, J lost 4 bases, and 4 bases stayed unmatched. The CDR3 totals 13 residues. Germline CDR1 LNHDA, CDR2 SQIVND (reference sequence). CDR3 bases: TGTGCCAGTGGACAGGGGGTAGGAGAGACCCAGTACTTC. This translates into CASGQGVGETQYF.

This clone was counted only a few times. The chain employs TRBV28 and TRBJ1-1, with D possibly TRBD1 on 6 matching bases. The CDR3 contains 14 residues. Germline values: CDR1 MDHEN, CDR2 SYDVKM. Trimming removed 4 bases at V and 1 base at J, with 10 bases between. This CDR3 is CASSSTGKNTEAFF. In DNA, the CDR3 is TGTGCCAGCAGTTCCACAGGGAAGAACACTGAAGCTTTCTTT.

This chain uses TRBV6-5 with TRBJ2-5; D may be TRBD1 (6 bases). The CDR3 runs 15 residues. Germline CDR1 MNHEY, CDR2 SVGAGI. Trimming cost V 2 bases and J 5 bases, with 15 bases left between them. The CDR3 sequence is CASSYRDTPGETQYF. The CDR3 nucleotides read TGTGCCAGCAGTTACCGGGACACTCCTGGGGAGACCCAGTACTTC.

V is TRBV5-1 and J is TRBJ2-7, with TRBD1 matching 7 bases. This CDR3 comprises 16 residues. CDR1 SGHRS and CDR2 YFSETQ come from the germline V gene. The J segment lost 5 bases and the V segment lost 2 bases, leaving 13 bases of the junction unmatched. The CDR3 loop reads CASSFQTGPSGNEQYF. The DNA of the CDR3 is TGCGCCAGCAGCTTCCAGACAGGGCCCTCTGGGAACGAGCAGTACTTC.

The chain has TRBV15 and TRBJ2-5, with a weak D call TRBD2 (5 bases). CDR3 length: 12 amino acids. Looked up from germline, CDR1 is LNHNV and CDR2 is YYDKDF (reference sequence). Trimming left V 3 bases short and J 7 bases short, with 9 bases between. CDR3 sequence reads: CATSRTIGTQYF. CDR3 nucleotide sequence: TGTGCCACCAGCAGGACTATCGGGACCCAGTACTTC.

The chain recombines TRBV10-3 with TRBJ2-5, with D possibly being TRBD2 (6 bases). Germline V gives CDR1 ENHRY, CDR2 SYGVKD. V was clipped by 3 bases and J by 1 base, with 12 bases between them. The CDR3 has 15 amino acids. The CDR3 DNA follows: TGTGCCATCAGTGATTTGCTAGCGACCCAAGAGACCCAGTACTTC. Amino acids: CAISDLLATQETQYF.

The chain has TRBV19 and TRBJ2-7; 8 bases are a match to TRBD1. The CDR3 spans 14 residues. The trim removed 9 bases at V and 0 bases at J, leaving 7 bases unmatched. Germline lookup yields CDR1 LNHDA and CDR2 SQIVND (reference sequence). This CDR3 reads CASTKQGDSYEQYF. The CDR3 DNA reads TGTGCCAGCACGAAACAGGGGGACTCCTACGAGCAGTACTTC.

This clone was recorded a few times. Here the CDR3 reads CASSIDQGVWQPQHF. The CDR3, as DNA: TGTGCCAGTAGTATAGACCAGGGGGTATGGCAGCCCCAGCATTTT. The chain links TRBV19 to TRBJ1-5; 7 bases are shared with TRBD1. Trimming removed 0 bases from V and 7 bases from J; junction bases left unmatched: 6. CDR1 and CDR2 from the germline V gene are LNHDA and SQIVND (reference sequence). The CDR3 covers 15 residues.

This chain joins TRBV10-2 and TRBJ2-2, with D perhaps matching TRBD2 (6 bases). Germline CDR1 is WSHSY and CDR2 is SAAADI. Trimming stripped 8 bases from V and 4 bases from J, with 11 bases between. The CDR3 spans 13 residues. The CDR3 DNA is TGCGCCAGCTCCGGGAGTCGCACCGGGGAGCTGTTTTTT. It encodes CASSGSRTGELFF.

The chain is built from TRBV28 and TRBJ1-2; D remains unclear. The CDR3 is 13 residues long. The germline V gene encodes CDR1 MDHEN and CDR2 SYDVKM. V lost 7 bases, J lost 6 bases, and 15 bases lay in between. The CDR3 protein is CASTKSLNHGYTF. DNA of the CDR3: TGTGCCAGCACCAAAAGCTTGAACCATGGCTACACCTTC.